This T cell receptor beta chain was identified during a study of persistence of HIV-infected CD4 T cells. Trimming pared 8 bases from V and 5 bases from J, leaving 12 bases between. The CDR3 covers 12 residues. Looked up from germline, CDR1 is MNHEY and CDR2 is SVGAGI. The libraries were made with immunoSEQ version 4 in survey mode. Data came from immunoSEQ multiplex PCR; TCRdb stores just in-frame clones and leaves some out. The sample shows 46,000 or so clones, 70% to 80% of them seen only once. Of note for this clone: Its target is unknown.

The stimulus was lysate of CMV-infected fibroblasts, around 10 ug/mL. Memory cells lacking CD40L and CD69 with high CD45RO were sorted. Sequenced here: CD4+ T cells sorted from PBMCs after roughly 18-hour stimulation, sampled from a patient who received antiretroviral therapy. The rearrangement uses TRBV6-5 and TRBJ1-1, with D uncertain. The source is an adult man with HIV who was CMV-seropositive. CDR3 coding DNA: TGTGCCAGCTATAAAGCGGTTACTGAAGCTTTCTTT. It specifies CASYKAVTEAFF.